These 31 T cell receptor beta chains were sequenced from one sample in a study of vaccination and CD4 T cells after COVID-19. Cultured CD4+ T-cell DNA underwent Oncomine TCR Beta short-read sequencing. A single record per CDR3 protein comes from TCRdb applying MiXCR to the PCR reads. The sample lists over 20,000 distinct CDR3 sequences; about 64% were seen once. Described treatment: 10-day PBMC culture with coronavirus spike peptide pools or control peptides (ViraFEST assay). No antigens are known for them. Sequenced material: CD4+ T cells from blood, cultured in vitro. The receptors come from a human donor who had recovered from COVID-19.

The table lists this clonotype with a few counts. The chain joins TRBV7-2 to TRBJ2-2, with D perhaps TRBD2 (7 bases). Trimming removed 5 bases from V and 6 bases from J, with 19 bases in between. Germline loops: CDR1 SGHTA, CDR2 FQGNSA. This CDR3 has 16 amino acids. CDR3 nucleotides: TGTGCCAGCAGCACCCTACTGGGGGGGCGGGCCGGGGAGCTGTTTTTT. Protein sequence: CASSTLLGGRAGELFF.

This clonotype was seen only a few times. The J gene is TRBJ1-2, the V gene TRBV12-3 or TRBV12-4; no firm D call. Trimming shortened V by 2 bases and J by 0 bases, and 10 bases separated the two germline ends. The CDR3 is made up of 15 amino acids. The CDR3, as DNA: TGTGCCAGCAGTTTACGCGGCCGAACTAACTATGGCTACACCTTC. Its translation: CASSLRGRTNYGYTF.

The V and J genes are TRBV6-1 and TRBJ1-3; D gene unclear. V was cut by 6 bases and J by 8 bases, with 11 bases left in between. There are 12 residues in the CDR3. Germline CDR1 reads MNHNS; CDR2 reads SASEGT. The CDR3 reads CASSQGGHTIYF. CDR3 coding DNA: TGTGCCAGCAGCCAAGGAGGGCACACCATATATTTT.

This sequence joins TRBV12-3 or TRBV12-4 and TRBJ1-5, with D unclear. The length of the CDR3 is 13 residues. Trimming shortened V by 3 bases and J by 4 bases, and 7 bases separated the two germline ends. CDR3 coding DNA: TGTGCCAGCAGTTTTAGAGGGAATCAGCCCCAGCATTTT. Translation: CASSFRGNQPQHF.

This clonotype turned up a few times. This chain links TRBV19 with TRBJ2-3; no reliable D call. From germline, CDR1 is LNHDA and CDR2 SQIVND (reference sequence). The V end was cut by 6 bases, the J end by 0 bases, with 10 bases between. This CDR3 is built from 14 residues. CDR3 DNA: TGTGCCAGTAGGGCAGGCTATAGCACAGATACGCAGTATTTT. The encoded protein is CASRAGYSTDTQYF.

The chain uses TRBV4-1 and TRBJ2-3, with 14 bases identical to TRBD2. This CDR3 is built from 16 residues. V was clipped by 3 bases and J by 9 bases; unmatched bases: 8. Germline V gene data show CDR1 as MGHRA and CDR2 as YSYEKL. The CDR3 here is CASSQPGLAGVDTQYF. The CDR3 nucleotides read TGCGCCAGCAGCCAGCCGGGACTAGCGGGAGTGGACACGCAGTATTTT.

This chain joins TRBV12-3 or TRBV12-4 and TRBJ2-3; D perhaps matches TRBD1 (6 bases). Between the trimmed V and J ends, which lost 6 bases and 4 bases, there was a span of 23 bases. There are 17 residues in the CDR3. The CDR3 loop is CASRDIQGRTTPDTQYF. CDR3 in DNA: TGTGCCAGCAGGGATATACAGGGCCGGACCACTCCAGATACGCAGTATTTT.

The V gene is TRBV6-5, the J gene TRBJ1-1; D not resolved. The germline V gene has CDR1 MNHEY and CDR2 SVGAGI. The CDR3 is 13 amino acids. V gave up 2 bases and J gave up 5 bases, with 9 bases separating them. The CDR3 sequence is CASSYEGGTEAFF. As DNA, the CDR3 is TGTGCCAGCAGTTACGAGGGTGGAACTGAAGCTTTCTTT.

The rearrangement joins TRBV24-1 to TRBJ1-5, with D tentatively TRBD1 (5 bases). V gave up 2 bases and J gave up 2 bases, with 15 bases separating them. This CDR3 is built from 17 residues. CDR1 is KGHDR, CDR2 SFDVKD, per germline. The CDR3 region has the DNA TGTGCCACCAGTGATTCGGGACGCGGAGTTGGCAATCAGCCCCAGCATTTT. As protein: CATSDSGRGVGNQPQHF.

The chain joins TRBV6-1 to TRBJ2-4, with unresolved D. Germline CDR1 reads MNHNS; CDR2 reads SASEGT. CDR3 size: 14 residues. V was trimmed by 5 bases and J by 0 bases, leaving 8 bases between them. CDR3 loop: CASSNPAAKNIQYF. The CDR3 DNA is TGTGCCAGCAGTAATCCAGCAGCCAAAAACATTCAGTACTTC.

The V and J genes are TRBV6-1 and TRBJ1-2; maybe TRBD1 (5 bases). Per germline, CDR1 MNHNS and CDR2 SASEGT. The V gene lost 6 bases and the J gene lost 4 bases, with 12 bases spanning the gap. CDR3 length equals 13 residues. The chain's CDR3 is CASSTREGYGYTF. The CDR3 DNA sequence: TGTGCCAGCAGCACCAGGGAAGGCTATGGCTACACCTTC.

The chain combines TRBV20-1 with TRBJ2-2; 10 nucleotides align to TRBD2. Germline V CDR1 and CDR2: DFQATT, SNEGSKA (reference sequence). V shed 4 bases and J 2 bases; nucleotides not matched to a gene: 1. The CDR3 contains 14 residues. The CDR3 is CSATSGRNTGELFF. The CDR3 DNA is TGCAGTGCTACTAGCGGGAGAAACACCGGGGAGCTGTTTTTT.

The chain links TRBV29-1 to TRBJ2-5, with D tentatively TRBD1 or TRBD2 (6 bases each). Trimming left V 8 bases short and J 8 bases short, with 24 bases between. Germline loops: CDR1 SQVTM, CDR2 ANQGSEA. This CDR3 comprises 14 residues. The CDR3 DNA reads as TGCAGCTCCGGACCGGGGGCCCAAATTGAAACCCAGTACTTC. This sequence encodes CSSGPGAQIETQYF.

A single count supports this clonotype. The chain recombines TRBV7-9 with TRBJ2-1, with D possibly being TRBD2 (5 bases). Trimming left V 0 bases short and J 10 bases short, with 10 bases between. CDR1 and CDR2 from the germline V gene are SEHNR and FQNEAQ (reference sequence). This CDR3 contains 13 residues. This chain's CDR3 is CASSLAAPGEQFF. DNA for the CDR3: TGTGCCAGCAGCTTAGCCGCCCCGGGAGAGCAGTTCTTC.

J is TRBJ2-2 and V is TRBV20-1; no clear D gene. The V and J ends lost 8 bases and 3 bases respectively, with 16 bases between them. CDR1 and CDR2 (germline): DFQATT, SNEGSKA (reference sequence). The CDR3 extends over 14 amino acids. In nucleotides, the CDR3 is TGCAGTCTACCCGGAGTCGTTGACACCGGGGAGCTGTTTTTT. Amino acid sequence: CSLPGVVDTGELFF.

J is TRBJ1-6 and V is TRBV20-1; tentative D call: TRBD1 (5 bases). Germline CDR1 reads DFQATT; CDR2 reads SNEGSKA (reference sequence). This CDR3 is built from 15 residues. The V gene lost 1 base and the J gene lost 5 bases, with 12 bases spanning the gap. CDR3 sequence: CSARARQNDNSPLHF. CDR3 coding DNA: TGCAGTGCTAGAGCTAGACAGAATGATAATTCACCCCTCCACTTT.

The rearrangement links TRBV27 to TRBJ1-4, with a possible D match to TRBD1 (5 bases). The CDR3 has 15 amino acids. Germline lookup yields CDR1 MNHEY and CDR2 SMNVEV (reference sequence). V was shortened by 0 bases and J by 7 bases, with 12 bases between the two germline ends. CDR3 region: CASSLSKGRGEKLFF. CDR3 bases: TGTGCCAGCAGTTTATCGAAGGGGAGGGGTGAAAAACTGTTTTTT.

The CDR3 sequence: CAWSAAVASVVGGAFF. The CDR3 nucleotides are TGTGCCTGGAGTGCCGCGGTCGCCTCCGTAGTGGGGGGAGCTTTCTTT. The rearrangement joins TRBV30 to TRBJ1-1; possible D gene TRBD1, 5 bases. V was trimmed by 1 base and J by 10 bases, leaving 25 bases between them. CDR1 GTSNPN and CDR2 SVGIG come from the germline V gene (reference sequence). CDR3 length equals 16 residues.

The genes are TRBV6-5 and TRBJ1-2; 8 bases agree with TRBD1. V lost 0 bases, J lost 3 bases, and 3 bases stayed unmatched. The CDR3 runs 15 residues. Germline V lookup: CDR1 MNHEY, CDR2 SVGAGI. CDR3 amino acids: CASSYSDRADYGYTF. CDR3 bases: TGTGCCAGCAGTTACTCGGACAGGGCGGACTATGGCTACACCTTC.

This clonotype was recorded once. The gene calls are TRBV5-1 and TRBJ2-3; TRBD2 agrees at 7 bases. Germline CDR1 is SGHRS and CDR2 is YFSETQ. This CDR3 is built from 14 residues. J gave up 2 bases and V 3 bases, and 3 bases lay outside the gene matches. CDR3 bases: TGCGCCAGCAGCTGGGACTATGACACAGATACGCAGTATTTT. Translating it yields CASSWDYDTDTQYF.

The chain has TRBV9 and TRBJ1-3; TRBD1 might be the D (6 bases). Trimming removed 3 bases at V and 0 bases at J, with 10 bases between. The CDR3 spans 15 residues. Germline-derived CDR1 and CDR2 are SGDLS and YYNGEE. The CDR3 bases are TGTGCCAGCAGCGATCAGGGGCGCTCTGGAAACACCATATATTTT. Translated, it gives CASSDQGRSGNTIYF.

V and J are TRBV21-1 and TRBJ1-2. TRBV21-1 is described as a pseudogene. The CDR3 extends over 14 amino acids. The CDR3 sequence is CASLLLSADYGYTF. CDR3 DNA: TGTGCCAGCCTCCTCTTATCGGCCGACTATGGCTACACCTTC.

This chain connects TRBV7-2 to TRBJ1-1, with a possible D match to TRBD1 (5 bases). Germline lookup yields CDR1 SGHTA and CDR2 FQGNSA. Deletions cut 3 bases from V and 1 base from J, with 9 bases between. The CDR3 contains 14 residues. The CDR3 region has the DNA TGTGCCAGCAGCTTGCGGGGGTGGAACACTGAAGCTTTCTTT. Translation gives CASSLRGWNTEAFF.

Only one count was recorded for this clonotype. The rearrangement links TRBV7-6 to TRBJ2-3; no definite D call. V was pared by 7 bases and J by 7 bases, with 12 bases between. Looked up from germline, CDR1 is SGHVS and CDR2 is FNYEAQ. The CDR3 extends over 12 amino acids. The CDR3 sequence is CASMGILNTQYF. For the CDR3, the DNA is TGTGCCAGCATGGGTATTCTAAATACGCAGTATTTT.

V and J are TRBV12-3 or TRBV12-4 and TRBJ2-7, with TRBD1 identical over 7 bases. CDR3 length: 14 amino acids. The trim removed 4 bases at V and 4 bases at J, leaving 7 bases unmatched. CDR3 amino acids: CASSSPGQPYEQYF. DNA for the CDR3: TGTGCCAGCAGTTCCCCGGGACAGCCTTACGAGCAGTACTTC.

A few counts support this clonotype. V usage is TRBV10-3 and J usage is TRBJ1-6; D gene ambiguous. The CDR3 is made up of 13 amino acids. V gave up 7 bases and J gave up 8 bases, with 12 bases separating them. The germline V gene has CDR1 ENHRY and CDR2 SYGVKD. CDR3 sequence: CAITPLVDSPLHF. CDR3 nucleotide sequence: TGTGCCATCACCCCCCTGGTCGATTCACCCCTCCACTTT.

The chain joins TRBV7-2 to TRBJ2-5; 8 bases match TRBD1. The CDR3 is 15 residues long. J gave up 5 bases and V 5 bases, and 10 bases lay outside the gene matches. Per germline, CDR1 SGHTA and CDR2 FQGNSA. In nucleotides, the CDR3 is TGTGCCAGCAGCCGAGCCGGACAGGGATGGGAGACCCAGTACTTC. This codes for CASSRAGQGWETQYF.

This clonotype was found a few times. The chain carries TRBV27 and TRBJ1-6, with D perhaps TRBD1 (6 bases). Deletions cut 2 bases from V and 0 bases from J, with 14 bases between. CDR1 and CDR2 from the germline V gene are MNHEY and SMNVEV (reference sequence). This CDR3 has 18 residues. Written as DNA, the CDR3 is TGTGCCAGCAGTTTAGTTCTGGACAGAGGCTCCTATAATTCACCCCTCCACTTT. Protein sequence: CASSLVLDRGSYNSPLHF.

The chain is built from TRBV20-1 and TRBJ2-7; 13 nucleotides agree with TRBD2. V lost 3 bases to trimming and J lost 0 bases; unmatched junction nucleotides: 5. The CDR3 extends over 16 amino acids. Per germline, CDR1 DFQATT and CDR2 SNEGSKA (reference sequence). The CDR3 DNA sequence: TGCAGTGCTAGGGGGACTAGCGGGAAGAGCTCCTACGAGCAGTACTTC. As protein: CSARGTSGKSSYEQYF.

A few counts support this clonotype. The CDR3 DNA sequence: TGTGCCAGTGACAGGGGGACACCACTTAGCAATCAGCCCCAGCATTTT. Translating gives CASDRGTPLSNQPQHF. The rearrangement joins TRBV19 to TRBJ1-5; 9 nucleotides line up with TRBD1. The CDR3 sequence is 16 residues long. Germline V gene lookup returns CDR1 LNHDA and CDR2 SQIVND (reference sequence). After removal of 8 bases from V and 0 bases from J, the junction contained 8 bases not matched to a gene. Drawing the rest from reference TRBV19 and TRBJ1-5, the complete variable domain is DGGITQSPKYLFRKEGQNVTLSCEQNLNHDAMYWYRQDPGQGLRLIYYSQIVNDFQKGDIAEGYSVSREKKESFPLTVTSAQKNPTAFYLCASDRGTPLSNQPQHFGDGTRLSIL.

This chain uses TRBV7-2 with TRBJ2-2; TRBD1 might be the D (6 bases). Deletions cut 1 base from V and 9 bases from J, with 15 bases between. In germline, CDR1 is SGHTA, CDR2 FQGNSA. CDR3 length: 15 residues. The CDR3 region has the DNA TGTGCCAGCAGCTTAGTGAGCCCCAGGGGCCGGGAGCTGTTTTTT. Encoded protein: CASSLVSPRGRELFF. The full variable domain, in which reference TRBV7-2 and TRBJ2-2 provide the parts outside the CDR3, is GAGVSQSPSNKVTEKGKDVELRCDPISGHTALYWYRQSLGQGLEFLIYFQGNSAPDKSGLPSDRFSAERTGGSVSTLTIQRTQQEDSAVYLCASSLVSPRGRELFFGEGSRLTVL.